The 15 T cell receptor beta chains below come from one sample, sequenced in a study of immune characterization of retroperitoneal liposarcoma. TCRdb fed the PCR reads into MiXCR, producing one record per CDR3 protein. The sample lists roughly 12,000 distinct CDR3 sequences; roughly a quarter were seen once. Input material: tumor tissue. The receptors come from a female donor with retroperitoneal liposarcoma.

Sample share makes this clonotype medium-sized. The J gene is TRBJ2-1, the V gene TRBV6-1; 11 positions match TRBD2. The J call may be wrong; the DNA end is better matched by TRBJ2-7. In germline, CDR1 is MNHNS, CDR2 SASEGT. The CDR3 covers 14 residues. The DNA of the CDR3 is TGTGCCAGCAGTAGACTAGCGGGGAACAATGAGCAGTACTTC. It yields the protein CASSRLAGNNEQYF.

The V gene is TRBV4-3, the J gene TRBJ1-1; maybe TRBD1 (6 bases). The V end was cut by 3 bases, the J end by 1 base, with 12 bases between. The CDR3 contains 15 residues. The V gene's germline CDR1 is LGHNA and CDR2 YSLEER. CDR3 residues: CASSQRDTSNTEAFF. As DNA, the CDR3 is TGCGCCAGCAGCCAGCGGGACACATCGAACACTGAAGCTTTCTTT.

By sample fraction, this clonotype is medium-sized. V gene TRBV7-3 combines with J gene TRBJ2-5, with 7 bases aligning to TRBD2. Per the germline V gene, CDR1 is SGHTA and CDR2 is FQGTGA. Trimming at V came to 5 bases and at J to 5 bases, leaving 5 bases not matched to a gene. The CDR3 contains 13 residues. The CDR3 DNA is TGTGCCAGCAGCCAGGGCGGGAGTGAGACCCAGTACTTC. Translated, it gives CASSQGGSETQYF.

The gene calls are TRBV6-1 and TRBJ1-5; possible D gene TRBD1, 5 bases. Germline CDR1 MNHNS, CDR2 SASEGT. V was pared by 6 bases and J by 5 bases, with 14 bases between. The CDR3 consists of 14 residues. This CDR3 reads CASSRTLRDQPQHF. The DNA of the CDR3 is TGTGCCAGCAGCCGGACACTCCGGGATCAGCCCCAGCATTTT.

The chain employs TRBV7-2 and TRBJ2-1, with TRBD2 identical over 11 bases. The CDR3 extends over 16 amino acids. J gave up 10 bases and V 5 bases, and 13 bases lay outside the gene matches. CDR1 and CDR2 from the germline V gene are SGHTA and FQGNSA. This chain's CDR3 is CASSHLAGGSSYEQFF. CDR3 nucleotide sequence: TGTGCCAGCAGCCATTTAGCGGGGGGGAGCTCCTACGAGCAGTTCTTC.

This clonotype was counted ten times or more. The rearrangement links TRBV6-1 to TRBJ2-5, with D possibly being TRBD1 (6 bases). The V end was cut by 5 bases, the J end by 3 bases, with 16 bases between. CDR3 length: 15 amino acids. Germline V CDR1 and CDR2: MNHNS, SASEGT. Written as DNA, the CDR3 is TGTGCCAGCAGTCTGCCAACAGGGTTGGAAGAGACCCAGTACTTC. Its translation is CASSLPTGLEETQYF.

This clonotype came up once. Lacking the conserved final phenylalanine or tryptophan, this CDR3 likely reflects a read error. CDR3 in DNA: TGTGCTAGCAGCTTAGATAGCGGGGGCTACAATGAGCAGTACTTG. This codes for CASSLDSGGYNEQYL. The J gene is TRBJ2-5, the V gene TRBV7-6; 9 nucleotides align to TRBD2. The germline gives CDR1 SGHVS, CDR2 FNYEAQ. This CDR3 has 15 residues.

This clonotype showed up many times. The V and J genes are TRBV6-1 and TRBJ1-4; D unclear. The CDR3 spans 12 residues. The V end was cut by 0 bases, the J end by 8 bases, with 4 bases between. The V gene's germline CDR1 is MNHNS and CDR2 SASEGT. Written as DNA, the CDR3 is TGTGCCAGCAGTGAAGCGCCCGAAAAACTGTTTTTT. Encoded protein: CASSEAPEKLFF.

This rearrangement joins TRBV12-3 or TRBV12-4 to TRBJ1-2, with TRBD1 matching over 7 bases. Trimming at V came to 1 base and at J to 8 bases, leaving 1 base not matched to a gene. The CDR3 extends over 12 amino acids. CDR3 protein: CASSLGTGGYTF. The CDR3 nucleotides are TGTGCCAGCAGTTTAGGGACAGGCGGCTACACCTTC.

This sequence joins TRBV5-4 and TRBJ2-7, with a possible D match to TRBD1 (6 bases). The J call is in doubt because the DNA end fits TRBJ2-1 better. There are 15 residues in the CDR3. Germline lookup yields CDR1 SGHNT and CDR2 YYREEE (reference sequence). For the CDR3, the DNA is TGTGCCAGCAGCTTGGAGCAGGGGCTGAACAATGAGCAGTTCTTC. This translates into CASSLEQGLNNEQFF.

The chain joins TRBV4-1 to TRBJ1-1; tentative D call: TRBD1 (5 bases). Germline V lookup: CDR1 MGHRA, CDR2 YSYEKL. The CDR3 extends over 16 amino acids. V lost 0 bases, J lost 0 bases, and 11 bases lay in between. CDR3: CASSQDRAGMNTEAFF. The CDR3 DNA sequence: TGCGCCAGCAGCCAAGATCGAGCAGGGATGAACACTGAAGCTTTCTTT.

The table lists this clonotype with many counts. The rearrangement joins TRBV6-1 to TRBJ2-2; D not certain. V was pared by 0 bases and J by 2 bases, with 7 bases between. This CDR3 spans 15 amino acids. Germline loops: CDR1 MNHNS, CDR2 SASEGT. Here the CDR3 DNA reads TGTGCCAGCAGTGAAGCAGCCGGTAACACCGGGGAGCTGTTTTTT. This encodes CASSEAAGNTGELFF.

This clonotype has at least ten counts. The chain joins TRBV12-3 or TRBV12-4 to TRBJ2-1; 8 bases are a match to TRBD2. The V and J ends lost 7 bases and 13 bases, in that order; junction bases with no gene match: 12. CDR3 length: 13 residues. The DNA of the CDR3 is TGTGCCAGCAAAGCGGGAGCCCAAGAGACCCAGTTCTTC. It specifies CASKAGAQETQFF.

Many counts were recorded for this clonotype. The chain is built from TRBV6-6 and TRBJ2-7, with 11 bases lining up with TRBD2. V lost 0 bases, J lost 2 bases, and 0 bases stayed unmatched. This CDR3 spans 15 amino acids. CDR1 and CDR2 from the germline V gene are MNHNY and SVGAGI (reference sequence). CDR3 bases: TGTGCCAGCAGTTACTCTAGCGGGGGGGCCTACGAGCAGTACTTC. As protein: CASSYSSGGAYEQYF.

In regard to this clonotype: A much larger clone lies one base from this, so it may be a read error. The CDR3 nucleotides read TGTGCCAGCAGCTTAGCGGCACAGGGCTACGAGCAGTACTTC. As protein: CASSLAAQGYEQYF. The V and J genes are TRBV12-3 or TRBV12-4 and TRBJ2-5; D possibly matches TRBD1 or TRBD2 (6 bases each). The end of the DNA fits TRBJ2-7 better, so the J call may be wrong. This CDR3 spans 14 amino acids.